This T cell receptor beta chain was sequenced for a study of blood T cell repertoires in COVID-19. At the level of the study: Samples taken during acute and convalescent COVID-19 were collected in the United States, Italy and Spain. The cDNA or gDNA used as material had been derived from T cells, B-cell-depleted T cells, or PBMCs.

Original processing notes: Amplified reference gene primers provided the basis for estimating nucleated cell counts. The table came from immunoSEQ multiplex PCR; TCRdb's copy has only in-frame clones and leaves some out. From that table come the V and J calls and clone size; the DNA was used to work out D and trimming. The data contain 180,000 or so clones, roughly 81% of them singletons. The receptor's source is a woman aged 80 or older with acute or convalescent COVID-19. Material for sequencing was peripheral blood.

CDR3 in amino acids: CATALRVTEAFF. For the CDR3, the DNA is TGTGCCACCGCGCTCAGGGTCACTGAAGCTTTCTTT. This rearrangement joins TRBV7-2 to TRBJ1-1; possible D gene TRBD1, 5 bases. The CDR3 is made up of 12 amino acids. The ends were cut back, 10 bases at V and 4 bases at J, with 13 bases in the middle. Germline CDR1 SGHTA, CDR2 FQGNSA.